This TCR beta chain comes out of a study of blood T cell repertoires in COVID-19. Study in general: Acute-phase and convalescent COVID-19 samples originated in the United States, Italy and Spain. T cells, B-cell-depleted T cells, or PBMCs supplied cDNA or gDNA.

Original handling: The assay estimated nucleated cells by amplifying reference gene primers. Generated by immunoSEQ multiplex PCR, the TCRdb table keeps only in-frame clones and is missing some. The D gene and trimming were derived from the DNA, and the V and J assignments and clone size from that table. In the table there are about 190,000 clones, about 82% of which are singletons. The material sequenced was peripheral blood. The receptor was isolated from a woman aged 25 to 39 with acute or convalescent COVID-19.

The CDR3 DNA reads TGTGCCTGTTCCCAGGTGGTTTACGAGCAGTACTTC. Translating gives CACSQVVYEQYF. This rearrangement joins TRBV30 to TRBJ2-7; D is uncertain. CDR1 and CDR2 (germline): GTSNPN, SVGIG (reference sequence). The CDR3 sequence is 12 residues long. Trimming took 6 bases from V and 4 from J, leaving 13 bases between them.